This T cell receptor (beta chain) was recovered during a study of blood T cells in healthy people across ages. Study information: Roughly one uniquely barcoded beta molecule per two T cells was captured.

Then a second PCR, running about 6 to 11 cycles, was carried out with a sample-barcoded 5' primer and a J-beta primer mix. All samples yielded 2.5 million or more CDR3-containing paired-end reads. MiXCR was run by TCRdb on the 5' RACE reads, yielding one entry per CDR3 protein. This sample has hundreds of thousands of distinct CDR3 sequences, with approximately 65% found just once. Study-wide points: Both higher diversity and more naive CD4+ cells marked long-lived donors when set against aged donors.

On this clonotype: As yet, its antigen is unknown.

The people who gave samples were healthy Caucasians from Russia, aged roughly 6 to 100. The material sequenced was blood. The receptor's source is a man aged 25-45 years in good health.

The CDR3 DNA is TGTGCCAGCACCTTAGGGAGGGGGGGGCATGAGCAGTTCTTC. It codes for CASTLGRGGHEQFF. The chain joins TRBV12-3 or TRBV12-4 to TRBJ2-1; possible D gene TRBD2, 7 bases. The V gene lost 7 bases and the J gene lost 8 bases, with 18 bases spanning the gap. The length of the CDR3 is 14 residues.